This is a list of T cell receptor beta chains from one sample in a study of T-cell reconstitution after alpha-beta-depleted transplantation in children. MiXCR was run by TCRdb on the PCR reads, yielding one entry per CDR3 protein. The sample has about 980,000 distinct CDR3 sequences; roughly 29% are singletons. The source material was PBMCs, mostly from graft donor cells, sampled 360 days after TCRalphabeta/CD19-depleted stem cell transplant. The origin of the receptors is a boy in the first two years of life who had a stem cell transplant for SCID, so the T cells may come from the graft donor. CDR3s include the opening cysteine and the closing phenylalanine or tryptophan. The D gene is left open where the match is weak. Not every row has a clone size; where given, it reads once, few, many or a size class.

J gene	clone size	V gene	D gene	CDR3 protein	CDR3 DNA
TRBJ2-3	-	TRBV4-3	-	CASSQDRVGSGDTQYF	TGCGCCAGCAGCCAAGATCGGGTCGGGAGCGGAGATACGCAGTATTTT
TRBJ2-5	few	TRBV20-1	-	CSAWRDVDQETQYF	TGCAGTGCTTGGCGGGACGTAGATCAAGAGACCCAGTACTTC
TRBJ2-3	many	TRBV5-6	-	CASSLALGLSTDTQYF	TGTGCCAGCAGCTTGGCCCTCGGACTGAGCACAGATACGCAGTATTTT
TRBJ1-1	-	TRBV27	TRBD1	CASSWGQALTEAFF	TGTGCCAGCAGTTGGGGACAGGCCCTCACTGAAGCTTTCTTT
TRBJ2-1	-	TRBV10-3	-	CATYHFKRNEQFF	TGTGCCACATACCACTTTAAGCGCAATGAGCAGTTCTTC
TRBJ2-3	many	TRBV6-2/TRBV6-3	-	CASSYSLGSTDTQYF	TGTGCCAGCAGTTACAGCTTGGGGAGCACAGATACGCAGTATTTT
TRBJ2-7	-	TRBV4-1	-	CASSQDLGLHYEQYF	TGCGCCAGCAGCCAAGATTTGGGACTCCACTACGAGCAGTACTTC
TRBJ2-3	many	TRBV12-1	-	CASSAGYTDTQYF	TGTGCCAGCTCTGCGGGATACACAGATACGCAGTATTTT
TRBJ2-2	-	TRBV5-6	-	CASSLDPTSGELFF	TGTGCCAGCAGCCTTGACCCGACATCAGGGGAGCTGTTTTTT
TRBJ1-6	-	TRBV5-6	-	CASSLGPGVGDSPLHF	TGTGCCAGCAGCTTGGGACCGGGGGTGGGTGATTCACCCCTCCACTTT
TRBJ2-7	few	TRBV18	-	CASSQNRDYEQYF	TGTGCCAGCTCACAAAACCGGGACTACGAGCAGTACTTC
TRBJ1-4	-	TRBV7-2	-	CASSLRGRGEKLFF	TGTGCCAGCAGCTTACGGGGGCGCGGTGAAAAACTGTTTTTT
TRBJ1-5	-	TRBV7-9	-	CASSDQGNQPQHF	TGTGCCAGCAGTGACCAGGGAAATCAGCCCCAGCATTTT
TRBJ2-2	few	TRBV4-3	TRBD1	CASSPSQGAGELFF	TGCGCCAGCAGCCCATCACAGGGGGCCGGGGAGCTGTTTTTT
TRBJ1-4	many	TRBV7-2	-	CASSRETVEKLFF	TGTGCCAGCAGCCGAGAGACAGTTGAAAAACTGTTTTTT
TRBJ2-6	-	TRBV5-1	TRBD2	CASSMGGRAGANVLTF	TGCGCCAGCAGTATGGGAGGGAGAGCTGGGGCCAACGTCCTGACTTTC
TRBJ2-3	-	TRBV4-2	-	CASSQERQGLTDTQYF	TGTGCCAGCAGCCAAGAACGGCAGGGACTCACAGATACGCAGTATTTT
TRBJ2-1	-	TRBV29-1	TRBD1	CSTLGQAQRSYNEQFF	TGCAGCACACTTGGACAGGCGCAAAGATCCTACAATGAGCAGTTCTTC
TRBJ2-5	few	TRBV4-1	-	CASSRGSRETQYF	TGCGCCAGCAGCCGCGGTAGTCGAGAGACCCAGTACTTC